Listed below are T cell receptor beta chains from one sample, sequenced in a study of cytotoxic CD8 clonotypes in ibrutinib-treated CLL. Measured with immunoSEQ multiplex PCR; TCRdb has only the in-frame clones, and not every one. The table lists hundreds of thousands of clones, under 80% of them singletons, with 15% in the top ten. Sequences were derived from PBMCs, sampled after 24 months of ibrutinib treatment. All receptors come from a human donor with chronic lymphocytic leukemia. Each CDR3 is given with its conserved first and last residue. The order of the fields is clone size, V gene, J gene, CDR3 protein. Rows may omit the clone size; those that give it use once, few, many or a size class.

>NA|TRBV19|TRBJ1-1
CASSMGGDRSAEAFF
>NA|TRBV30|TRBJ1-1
CAFDPGTEAFF
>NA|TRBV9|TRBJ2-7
CASSVGGDAEQYF
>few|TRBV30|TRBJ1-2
CAWNREGGYTF
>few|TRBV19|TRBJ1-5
CATWGSNQPQHF
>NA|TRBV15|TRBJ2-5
CATGRDGLNSETQYF
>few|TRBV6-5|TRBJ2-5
CASLASSSLVETQYF
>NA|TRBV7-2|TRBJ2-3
CASSSLGGGSTDTQYF
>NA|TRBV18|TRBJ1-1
CASSPQSGVPLTAFF
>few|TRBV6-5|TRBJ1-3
CASSRIASSGNTIYF
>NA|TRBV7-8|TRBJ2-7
CASRQTGFDEQYF
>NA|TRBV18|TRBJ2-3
CASSSRSSTDTQYF
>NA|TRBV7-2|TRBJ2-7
CASSLVTGVTYEQYF
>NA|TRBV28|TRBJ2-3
CASSVLADTQYF
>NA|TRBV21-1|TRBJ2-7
CASSKGVVAYEQYF
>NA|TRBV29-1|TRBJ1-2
CSVEDNRGYGYTF
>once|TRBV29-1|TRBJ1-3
CSVVTSASGNTIYF
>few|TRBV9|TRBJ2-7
CASSVSGEGHYEQYF
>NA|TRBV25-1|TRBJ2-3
CASSEASGSTDTQYF
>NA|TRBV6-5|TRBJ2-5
CASSYGGTDQETQYF
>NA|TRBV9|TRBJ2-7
CASNRDGGGSYEQYF
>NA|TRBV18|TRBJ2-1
CASYFTGTSDEQFF
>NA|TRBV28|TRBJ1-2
CASSIDAWPLTNYGYTF
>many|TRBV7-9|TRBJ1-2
CASSTREGYTF
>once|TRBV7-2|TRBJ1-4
CASSVWGGEKLFF
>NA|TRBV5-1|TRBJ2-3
CASSLTSGSRDTQYF
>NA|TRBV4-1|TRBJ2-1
CASSQASGQYNEQFF
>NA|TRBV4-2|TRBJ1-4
CASSVEPGQDEKLFF
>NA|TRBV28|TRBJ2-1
CASSSPQGGSGFDEQFF
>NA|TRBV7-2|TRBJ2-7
CASSFLLAGVSYEQYF
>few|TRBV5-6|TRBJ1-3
CASSYGQGGHTIYF